Each of the 21 T cell receptor beta chains below was sequenced from the same sample in a study of T cells in Graves' hyperthyroidism and ophthalmopathy. Amplified TCR beta CDR3 regions came from RNA transcripts. The HTBI primer set was used in a first-round RT-PCR of the TCR CDR3. TCRdb re-called the multiplex PCR reads through MiXCR, storing one row per CDR3 protein. Of 490,000 or so distinct CDR3 sequences in the sample, just under 20% were seen once. The sequenced sample was blood. These receptors were obtained from a man in his forties with Graves' ophthalmopathy.

The chain recombines TRBV5-1 with TRBJ2-5; 14 nucleotides agree with TRBD2. With 4 bases clipped from V and 4 bases from J, the junction kept 3 bases outside the gene matches. The germline V gene has CDR1 SGHRS and CDR2 YFSETQ. This CDR3 spans 15 amino acids. CDR3 sequence: CASSPGTSGGETQYF. The CDR3 DNA reads TGCGCCAGCAGCCCAGGGACTAGCGGGGGAGAGACCCAGTACTTC.

This clonotype was detected many times. The CDR3 nucleotides are TGTGCCTGGAAGAGGGAGTTCCCCGATGAGCAGTTCTTC. This gives the protein CAWKREFPDEQFF. The V gene is TRBV30, the J gene TRBJ2-1; D might be TRBD2 (5 bases). The germline V gene has CDR1 GTSNPN and CDR2 SVGIG (reference sequence). The CDR3 runs to 13 residues. V dropped 4 bases and J dropped 8 bases, with 15 bases sitting between them.

This chain connects TRBV5-1 to TRBJ2-3, with TRBD2 matching over 10 bases. The trim removed 1 base at V and 8 bases at J, leaving 10 bases unmatched. The CDR3 has 16 amino acids. The germline CDR1 and CDR2 sequences are SGHRS and YFSETQ. The CDR3 reads CASSLQGTSARGTQYF. In nucleotides, the CDR3 is TGCGCCAGCAGCTTGCAGGGGACTAGCGCTCGGGGTACGCAGTATTTT.

The gene calls are TRBV20-1 and TRBJ2-1, with 10 bases aligning to TRBD2. Losses at the gene ends were 4 bases for V and 1 base for J; bases not matched to a gene: 10. From germline, CDR1 is DFQATT and CDR2 SNEGSKA (reference sequence). This CDR3 has 17 residues. The CDR3 is CSATQSGRAESYNEQFF. CDR3 in DNA: TGCAGTGCTACCCAAAGCGGGAGGGCCGAATCCTACAATGAGCAGTTCTTC.

This clonotype was seen ten or more times. J is TRBJ2-3 and V is TRBV12-3 or TRBV12-4; D not certain. V was trimmed by 7 bases and J by 1 base, leaving 15 bases between them. This CDR3 region has 15 residues. CDR3 in DNA: TGTGCCAGCAATCCGACTGGTTTAGGCACAGATACGCAGTATTTT. Protein: CASNPTGLGTDTQYF.

This clonotype was counted ten times or more. The V gene is TRBV30, the J gene TRBJ1-1; D gene uncertain. Germline CDR1 reads GTSNPN; CDR2 reads SVGIG (reference sequence). Trimming cost V 4 bases and J 1 base, with 10 bases left between them. The CDR3 consists of 13 residues. The CDR3 DNA is TGTGCCTGGAATACAGCGGGGAACACTGAAGCTTTCTTT. As protein: CAWNTAGNTEAFF.

The chain has TRBV29-1 and TRBJ2-5, with a weak D call TRBD2 (5 bases). V gave up 4 bases and J gave up 1 base, with 10 bases separating them. The CDR3 totals 13 residues. CDR1 is SQVTM and CDR2 is ANQGSEA in the germline V gene. DNA for the CDR3: TGCAGCGTTGCCAGCGGCCTCCAAGAGACCCAGTACTTC. Translation gives CSVASGLQETQYF.

V is TRBV19 and J is TRBJ2-5; 8 bases are shared with TRBD1. The CDR3 length is 17 residues. Unmatched junction bases numbered 17, after V lost 4 bases and J lost 7 bases. Germline V gene sequence: CDR1 LNHDA, CDR2 SQIVND (reference sequence). The CDR3 here is CASSTLLDRGIRGTQYF. For the CDR3, the DNA is TGTGCCAGTAGTACCCTCCTTGACAGGGGCATTCGGGGGACCCAGTACTTC.

The V call is TRBV24-1, the J call TRBJ2-1; 9 positions match TRBD2. From germline, CDR1 is KGHDR and CDR2 SFDVKD. Trimming took 7 bases from V and 3 from J; bases not matched to a gene: 24. CDR3 length: 21 amino acids. CDR3: CATSSLGYSGRRQPHYNEQFF. Here the CDR3 DNA reads TGTGCCACCAGCTCCTTAGGGTATAGCGGGAGACGCCAACCTCACTACAATGAGCAGTTCTTC.

This clonotype has only a few counts. The rearrangement joins TRBV27 to TRBJ1-5; possible D gene TRBD1, 6 bases. The CDR3 length is 14 residues. V was cut by 8 bases and J by 7 bases, with 18 bases left in between. Germline V gene lookup returns CDR1 MNHEY and CDR2 SMNVEV (reference sequence). CDR3 in DNA: TGTGCCAGCCGTGGGGGGGGCGAGGGCCAGCCCCAGCATTTT. Protein product: CASRGGGEGQPQHF.

The V gene is TRBV6-2 or TRBV6-3, the J gene TRBJ2-5; D may be TRBD1 or TRBD2 (5 bases each). Trimming pared 2 bases from V and 5 bases from J, leaving 9 bases between. CDR3 length: 13 amino acids. CDR1 and CDR2 from the germline V gene are MNHEY and SVGEGT. The CDR3 reads CASSYGTMETQYF. In nucleotides, the CDR3 is TGTGCCAGCAGTTACGGGACGATGGAGACCCAGTACTTC.

This clonotype has a count of ten or more. The chain's CDR3 is CAIRTDSYEQYF. The DNA for the CDR3 is TGTGCCATAAGGACGGACTCCTACGAGCAGTACTTC. The chain recombines TRBV7-9 with TRBJ2-7; D is undetermined. Germline assignment: CDR1 SEHNR and CDR2 FQNEAQ (reference sequence). The CDR3 covers 12 residues. Trimming removed 10 bases at V and 0 bases at J, with 10 bases between.

CDR3 residues: CSVSVLAGLGETQYF. CDR3 DNA sequence: TGCAGCGTGTCCGTTCTAGCAGGGTTAGGAGAGACCCAGTACTTC. This rearrangement joins TRBV29-1 to TRBJ2-5; D tentatively fits TRBD1 or TRBD2 (5 bases each). CDR1 SQVTM and CDR2 ANQGSEA come from the germline V gene. The CDR3 is 15 amino acids. The V gene lost 6 bases and the J gene lost 4 bases, with 21 bases spanning the gap.

The table lists this clonotype with many counts. V gene TRBV27 combines with J gene TRBJ2-3; perhaps TRBD2 as D (5 bases). The CDR3 spans 18 residues. The V and J ends lost 4 bases and 4 bases respectively, with 24 bases between them. Per the germline V gene, CDR1 is MNHEY and CDR2 is SMNVEV (reference sequence). The CDR3: CASSSPSRHGKLSDTQYF. Written as DNA, the CDR3 is TGTGCCAGCAGTTCGCCTAGCCGTCACGGGAAGCTATCAGATACGCAGTATTTT.

This clonotype was picked up many times. The V gene is TRBV5-6, the J gene TRBJ2-1, with D possibly being TRBD2 (6 bases). The CDR3 is made up of 15 amino acids. V was cut by 5 bases and J by 4 bases, with 16 bases left in between. The germline gives CDR1 SGHDT, CDR2 YYEEEE. The CDR3 coding sequence is TGTGCCAGCAGACGGGACTTCCCTAATTACAATGAGCAGTTCTTC. Protein: CASRRDFPNYNEQFF.

This clonotype was observed a handful of times. The genes are TRBV3-1 and TRBJ2-7; 7 bases map to TRBD2. The length of the CDR3 is 14 residues. The trim removed 4 bases at V and 2 bases at J, leaving 5 bases unmatched. CDR1 LGHDT and CDR2 YNNKEL come from the germline V gene (reference sequence). CDR3 in DNA: TGTGCCAGCAGCCGGGTGGGGGGGGCCTACGAGCAGTACTTC. Protein product: CASSRVGGAYEQYF.

The chain links TRBV14 to TRBJ2-5, with 15 bases fitting TRBD2. CDR1 and CDR2 from the germline V gene are SGHDN and FVKESK. V lost 4 bases and J lost 5; bases outside the gene matches: 5. CDR3 length: 16 amino acids. The CDR3 spells CASSPPGTSGRETQYF. The DNA for the CDR3 is TGTGCCAGCAGCCCTCCCGGGACTAGCGGGAGGGAGACCCAGTACTTC.

In the case of this clonotype: A much larger clone is a single base away; this may be a read error. The CDR3 loop is CASKLQLSGVNEQFF. The CDR3 bases are TGTGCCAGCAAATTGCAGCTGAGTGGAGTCAATGAGCAGTTCTTC. The chain carries TRBV28 and TRBJ2-1, with D uncertain. The germline CDR1 and CDR2 sequences are MDHEN and SYDVKM. The CDR3 is 15 residues long. Trimming shortened V by 7 bases and J by 6 bases, and 19 bases separated the two germline ends.

V is TRBV24-1 and J is TRBJ1-2; 8 bases are shared with TRBD1. Germline V gene sequence: CDR1 KGHDR, CDR2 SFDVKD. The CDR3 is made up of 17 amino acids. Trimming at V came to 5 bases and at J to 6 bases, leaving 16 bases not matched to a gene. As DNA, the CDR3 is TGTGCCACCAGTGCCCCGGGGCAGGGGGCCGGGATTGATGGCTACACCTTC. Its translation is CATSAPGQGAGIDGYTF.

This clonotype was counted a few times. The CDR3: CASSQTSGTANSPLHF. CDR3 DNA: TGCGCCAGCAGCCAAACGTCGGGGACAGCAAATTCACCCCTCCACTTT. The rearrangement uses TRBV4-3 and TRBJ1-6; 7 positions agree with TRBD1. After removal of 2 bases from V and 7 bases from J, the junction contained 8 bases not matched to a gene. Germline V gene data show CDR1 as LGHNA and CDR2 as YSLEER. The CDR3 has 16 residues.

This clonotype was seen ten or more times. This chain uses TRBV2 with TRBJ2-7; 11 bases agree with TRBD2. This CDR3 has 16 amino acids. CDR1 and CDR2 from the germline V gene are SNHLY and FYNNEI. The ends lost 6 bases at V and 3 bases at J; junction bases unmatched: 10. The CDR3 loop is CASRDRVTSGNYEQYF. The CDR3 DNA reads TGTGCCAGCAGGGACCGCGTGACTAGCGGGAACTACGAGCAGTACTTC. The full variable domain, with the rest looked up from reference TRBV2 and TRBJ2-7, is EPEVTQTPSHQVTQMGQEVILRCVPISNHLYFYWYRQILGQKVEFLVSFYNNEISEKSEIFDDQFSVERPDGSNFTLKIRSTKLEDSAMYFCASRDRVTSGNYEQYFGPGTRLTVT.